This entry is about one T cell receptor (beta chain). What it recognizes is unknown. The data were taken from a study of response to subunit inactivated influenza vaccine. Study-level points and caveats: Authors suggested few new T cells are recruited by each seasonal influenza vaccination.

Germline V gene sequence: CDR1 KGHDR, CDR2 SFDVKD. Trimming took 3 bases from V and 8 from J; bases not matched to a gene: 11. The CDR3 sequence is 18 residues long. TCRdb re-called the RT-PCR reads with MiXCR, one entry per CDR3 protein. The table shows around 570,000 distinct CDR3 sequences, with roughly 8.2% occurring only once. The chain has TRBV24-1 and TRBJ2-1; 14 nucleotides line up with TRBD2. Material: PBMCs from blood, obtained less than 30 months after vaccination. This sequence originates from a man aged 50-75 years who received an inactivated influenza vaccine. This CDR3 reads CATSDPIQTSGGAYEQFF. The CDR3 nucleotides are TGTGCCACCAGTGATCCGATACAGACTAGCGGGGGGGCATATGAGCAGTTCTTC.